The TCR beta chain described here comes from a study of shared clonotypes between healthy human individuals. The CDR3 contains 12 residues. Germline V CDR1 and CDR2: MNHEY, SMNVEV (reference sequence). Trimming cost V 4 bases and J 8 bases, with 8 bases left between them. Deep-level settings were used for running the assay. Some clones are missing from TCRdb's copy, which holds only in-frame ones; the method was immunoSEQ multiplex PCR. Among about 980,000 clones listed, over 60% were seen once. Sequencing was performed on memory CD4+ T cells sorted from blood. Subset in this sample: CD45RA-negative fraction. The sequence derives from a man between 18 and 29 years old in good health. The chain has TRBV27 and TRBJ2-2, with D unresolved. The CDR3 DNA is TGTGCCAGCAGTTACTCTTATGGGGAGCTGTTTTTT. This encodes CASSYSYGELFF.